Sequencing of this T cell receptor (beta chain) was carried out in a study of T cells in Graves' hyperthyroidism and ophthalmopathy. CDR1 and CDR2 (germline): GTSNPN, SVGIG (reference sequence). This CDR3 comprises 10 residues. V was cut by 2 bases and J by 6 bases, with 5 bases left in between. TCR beta CDR3 regions were amplified from RNA transcripts. First-round RT-PCR targeting the TCR CDR3 was performed with the HTBI primer set. One entry per CDR3 protein, called by TCRdb with MiXCR from the multiplex PCR reads. Among some 600,000 distinct CDR3 sequences, roughly 14% were seen once, and the ten largest hold approximately 5.7%.

The receptor was derived from a woman in her 30s with Graves' hyperthyroidism that later progressed to Graves' ophthalmopathy. This chain uses TRBV30 with TRBJ2-7; D remains ambiguous. The sample was blood. The CDR3 DNA follows: TGTGCCTGGAGTAATAGCGAGCAGTACTTC. Amino acids: CAWSNSEQYF.